This entry lists 28 T cell receptor beta chains sequenced from one sample in a study of blood T cell repertoires in COVID-19 (dated by TCRdb to 2020 to 2021). Receptor libraries were prepared by the immunoSEQ multiplex PCR assay. In its TCRdb copy, this immuneACCESS table keeps in-frame sequences only and misses some clones. Where compared with another copy, unresolved V genes explain less than half of these, and the others have no known cause. For this sample there are about 530,000 clones; 70% to 90% appear just once. Of the sample, around 7.8% is held by the ten largest clones. Sample: peripheral blood. These receptors were collected from a woman aged 45-59 years with COVID-19, enrolled during active disease.

The gene calls are TRBV5-1 and TRBJ1-1; tentatively, D is TRBD1 (6 bases). In germline, CDR1 is SGHRS, CDR2 YFSETQ. The CDR3 spans 15 residues. Trimming removed 4 bases from V and 4 bases from J, with 17 bases in between. This CDR3 is CASSRDPQGGTEAFF. The CDR3 DNA reads TGCGCCAGCAGCCGTGACCCCCAAGGGGGCACTGAAGCTTTCTTT.

The rearrangement uses TRBV30 and TRBJ1-1; perhaps TRBD1 as D (5 bases). Between the trimmed V and J ends, which lost 2 bases and 9 bases, there was a span of 19 bases. This CDR3 comprises 14 residues. The V gene's germline CDR1 is GTSNPN and CDR2 SVGIG (reference sequence). The CDR3 DNA sequence: TGTGCCTGGAGTTCCGGTTCTGCAGGGAAGAAAGCTTTCTTT. Protein sequence: CAWSSGSAGKKAFF.

The chain recombines TRBV29-1 with TRBJ1-1, with a weak D call TRBD1 (5 bases). The CDR3 totals 12 residues. Trimming took off 4 bases at V and 10 bases at J, with 16 bases between the two ends. CDR1 is SQVTM, CDR2 ANQGSEA, per germline. The CDR3 sequence: CSVGSPGEGAFF. As DNA, the CDR3 is TGCAGCGTTGGATCGCCGGGGGAAGGAGCTTTCTTT.

The chain carries TRBV7-9 and TRBJ1-3; weak D call: TRBD1 (5 bases). V shed 1 base and J shed 0 bases, with 13 bases lying between them. Germline V gene sequence: CDR1 SEHNR, CDR2 FQNEAQ (reference sequence). This CDR3 has 17 amino acids. CDR3 nucleotide sequence: TGTGCCAGCAGCTTAGGAGGGACTGCCTACTCTGGAAACACCATATATTTT. Residues: CASSLGGTAYSGNTIYF.

The chain employs TRBV5-1 and TRBJ1-6; D gene uncertain. The CDR3 runs 15 residues. V lost 0 bases, J lost 9 bases, and 13 bases lay in between. Germline assignment: CDR1 SGHRS and CDR2 YFSETQ. CDR3 nucleotide sequence: TGCGCCAGCAGCTTGGATGTGGGTGGAGGTTCACCCCTCCACTTT. It codes for CASSLDVGGGSPLHF.

J is TRBJ1-1 and V is TRBV2; tentatively, D is TRBD1 (5 bases). Germline loops: CDR1 SNHLY, CDR2 FYNNEI. The V end lost 4 bases, the J end lost 4 bases, and 16 bases lay between the germline ends. The CDR3 length is 15 residues. The CDR3 is CASSVGRGKFTEAFF. The DNA for the CDR3 is TGTGCCAGCAGTGTAGGGAGGGGTAAATTCACTGAAGCTTTCTTT. The full variable domain, rest sourced from reference TRBV2 and TRBJ1-1, is EPEVTQTPSHQVTQMGQEVILRCVPISNHLYFYWYRQILGQKVEFLVSFYNNEISEKSEIFDDQFSVERPDGSNFTLKIRSTKLEDSAMYFCASSVGRGKFTEAFFGQGTRLTVV.

The V gene is TRBV9, the J gene TRBJ1-2, with 9 bases identical to TRBD1. CDR3 length equals 15 residues. Looked up from germline, CDR1 is SGDLS and CDR2 is YYNGEE. V shed 4 bases and J 2 bases; nucleotides not matched to a gene: 6. The CDR3, as DNA: TGTGCCAGCAGCCCGCGGACAGGGGAAAACTATGGCTACACCTTC. This codes for CASSPRTGENYGYTF.

The genes are TRBV19 and TRBJ2-3, with D maybe TRBD1 (6 bases). This CDR3 contains 15 residues. Trimming took off 5 bases at V and 1 base at J, with 13 bases between the two ends. CDR1 is LNHDA, CDR2 SQIVND, per germline (reference sequence). The CDR3 here is CASSLRAGGTDTQYF. The DNA for the CDR3 is TGTGCCAGTAGTTTACGGGCAGGGGGCACAGATACGCAGTATTTT.

Notes on this clone: The sample holds other DNA sequences that translate to the same CDR3. The genes are TRBV6-5 and TRBJ1-5; D is unresolved. This CDR3 contains 12 residues. Trimming took off 4 bases at V and 4 bases at J, with 5 bases between the two ends. The V gene's germline CDR1 is MNHEY and CDR2 SVGAGI. CDR3 in amino acids: CASSLTNQPQHF. The CDR3 DNA sequence: TGTGCCAGCAGTTTAACAAATCAGCCCCAGCATTTT.

This chain joins TRBV12-3 or TRBV12-4 and TRBJ2-7, with D maybe TRBD1 (6 bases). CDR3 size: 13 residues. Trimming shortened V by 3 bases and J by 3 bases, and 9 bases separated the two germline ends. In DNA form, the CDR3 reads TGTGCCAGCAGTTTTGGGACACACTACGAGCAGTACTTC. Translating it yields CASSFGTHYEQYF.

The V gene is TRBV4-1, the J gene TRBJ1-5; TRBD1 matches at 7 bases. The CDR3 runs to 15 residues. Looked up from germline, CDR1 is MGHRA and CDR2 is YSYEKL. The V gene end was trimmed by 2 bases and the J gene end by 7 bases; junction bases not matched to a gene: 8. This CDR3 is CASSQKQGLNQPQHF. CDR3 nucleotide sequence: TGCGCCAGCAGCCAAAAACAGGGGCTGAACCAGCCCCAGCATTTT.

This clone was seen a few times. The genes are TRBV5-1 and TRBJ2-7, with 7 bases matching TRBD1. V was pared by 4 bases and J by 4 bases, with 2 bases of the junction left unmatched. The CDR3 is 12 amino acids. Germline assignment: CDR1 SGHRS and CDR2 YFSETQ. DNA of the CDR3: TGCGCCAGCAGCAAGGACAGGTACGAGCAGTACTTC. Residues: CASSKDRYEQYF.

The chain couples TRBV11-3 to TRBJ2-1, with 7 bases matching TRBD2. The CDR3 totals 17 residues. Trimming took 5 bases from V and 0 from J; bases not matched to a gene: 10. The germline gives CDR1 SGHNT, CDR2 YENEEA. For the CDR3, the DNA is TGTGCCAGCAGCCCCTCCGCTAGCGGTCCCTCCTACAATGAGCAGTTCTTC. Protein sequence: CASSPSASGPSYNEQFF.

The chain employs TRBV5-4 and TRBJ2-2; a possible D gene is TRBD2 (5 bases). The CDR3 is made up of 14 amino acids. The V gene's germline CDR1 is SGHNT and CDR2 YYREEE (reference sequence). V dropped 3 bases and J dropped 3 bases, with 9 bases sitting between them. In DNA form, the CDR3 reads TGTGCCAGCAGCTCCGGACTCGACACCGGGGAGCTGTTTTTT. Translating gives CASSSGLDTGELFF.

This clone was detected a few times. This chain connects TRBV5-1 to TRBJ1-2, with a tentative D call TRBD1 (6 bases). In germline, CDR1 is SGHRS, CDR2 YFSETQ. There are 16 residues in the CDR3. Trimming shortened V by 4 bases and J by 3 bases, and 19 bases separated the two germline ends. The CDR3 spells CASSPIGQGLDYGYTF. As DNA, the CDR3 is TGCGCCAGCAGCCCCATTGGGCAGGGGCTGGACTATGGCTACACCTTC.

V and J are TRBV12-3 or TRBV12-4 and TRBJ1-1; a possible D gene is TRBD1 (5 bases). Trimming removed 4 bases at V and 6 bases at J, with 12 bases between. This CDR3 is built from 13 residues. The CDR3: CASSSLGGAEAFF. DNA for the CDR3: TGTGCCAGCAGTTCTCTTGGGGGGGCTGAAGCTTTCTTT.

The V call is TRBV7-2, the J call TRBJ2-5, with 14 bases lining up with TRBD2. V was pared by 4 bases and J by 3 bases, with 1 base of the junction left unmatched. Germline V gene sequence: CDR1 SGHTA, CDR2 FQGNSA. There are 15 residues in the CDR3. The CDR3 is CASSSGLAGEETQYF. The CDR3, as DNA: TGTGCCAGCAGCTCGGGACTAGCGGGGGAAGAGACCCAGTACTTC.

The gene calls are TRBV11-2 and TRBJ1-2; 9 bases are shared with TRBD1. J lost 8 bases, V lost 4 bases, and 11 bases had no gene match. The CDR3 extends over 15 amino acids. Germline CDR1 SGHAT, CDR2 FQNNGV. The CDR3 DNA is TGTGCCAGCAGCTCCGCCACAGGGGGCGCGGAGGGCTACACCTTC. Its translation is CASSSATGGAEGYTF. Full variable domain (missing parts from reference TRBV11-2 and TRBJ1-2): EAGVAQSPRYKIIEKRQSVAFWCNPISGHATLYWYQQILGQGPKLLIQFQNNGVVDDSQLPKDRFSAERLKGVDSTLKIQPAKLEDSAVYLCASSSATGGAEGYTFGSGTRLTVV.

The chain has TRBV2 and TRBJ1-1; a weak D match, TRBD1 (6 bases). The germline gives CDR1 SNHLY, CDR2 FYNNEI. V dropped 4 bases and J dropped 4 bases, with 16 bases sitting between them. CDR3 length: 15 residues. The chain's CDR3 is CASSAVWGGGTEAFF. The CDR3 DNA sequence: TGTGCCAGCAGTGCGGTCTGGGGAGGGGGCACTGAAGCTTTCTTT.

The chain links TRBV3-1 (or the pseudogene TRBV3-2) to TRBJ1-2, with TRBD1 identical over 9 bases. The CDR3 contains 13 residues. The trim removed 5 bases at V and 6 bases at J, leaving 4 bases unmatched. CDR1 and CDR2 (germline): LGHDT, YNNKEL (reference sequence). CDR3 bases: TGTGCCAGCAGCTACAGGGGGCGGAATGGCTACACCTTC. Amino acids: CASSYRGRNGYTF.

V and J are TRBV5-5 and TRBJ2-4; 8 nucleotides match TRBD2. This CDR3 is built from 17 residues. Trimming removed 0 bases from V and 2 bases from J; junction bases left unmatched: 7. From germline, CDR1 is SGHKS and CDR2 YYEKEE (reference sequence). The CDR3 spells CASSLAGRGASKNIQYF. CDR3 nucleotide sequence: TGTGCCAGCAGCTTGGCCGGGCGGGGGGCCTCCAAAAACATTCAGTACTTC. The whole variable domain, filled in from reference TRBV5-5 and TRBJ2-4, reads DAGVTQSPTHLIKTRGQQVTLRCSPISGHKSVSWYQQVLGQGPQFIFQYYEKEERGRGNFPDRFSARQFPNYSSELNVNALLLGDSALYLCASSLAGRGASKNIQYFGAGTRLSVL.

The sample holds a few counts of this clone. The V and J genes are TRBV19 and TRBJ1-4; 9 nucleotides match TRBD1. The CDR3 spans 14 residues. After removal of 6 bases from V and 4 bases from J, the junction contained 3 bases not matched to a gene. Germline-derived CDR1 and CDR2 are LNHDA and SQIVND (reference sequence). The CDR3 coding sequence is TGTGCCAGTAGCGGACAGGGGAATAATGAAAAACTGTTTTTT. Translated: CASSGQGNNEKLFF.

The chain employs TRBV19 and TRBJ1-4; TRBD1 matches 11 bases. Trimming at V came to 3 bases and at J to 1 base, leaving 1 base not matched to a gene. The CDR3 is made up of 16 amino acids. In germline, CDR1 is LNHDA, CDR2 SQIVND (reference sequence). CDR3 DNA sequence: TGTGCCAGTAGTATTGGGACAGGGGGAACTAATGAAAAACTGTTTTTT. Its protein is CASSIGTGGTNEKLFF.

V gene TRBV19 combines with J gene TRBJ1-1; possibly TRBD1 for D (5 bases). V lost 5 bases and J 5 bases, leaving 18 bases between the germline ends. This CDR3 is built from 15 residues. From germline, CDR1 is LNHDA and CDR2 SQIVND (reference sequence). The CDR3 region has the DNA TGTGCCAGTAGTCCCCGCGGGAGGGGTAAAACTGAAGCTTTCTTT. As protein: CASSPRGRGKTEAFF.

The chain has TRBV19 and TRBJ2-7; 8 bases are a match to TRBD1. With V trimmed by 3 bases and J by 0 bases, 7 bases remained unmatched. Germline V CDR1 and CDR2: LNHDA, SQIVND (reference sequence). CDR3 length equals 16 residues. The CDR3 here is CASSIRGPSYSYEQYF. Here the CDR3 DNA reads TGTGCCAGTAGTATCAGGGGGCCTTCGTACTCCTACGAGCAGTACTTC.

V usage is TRBV7-2 and J usage is TRBJ1-5; D call uncertain. Per the germline V gene, CDR1 is SGHTA and CDR2 is FQGNSA. CDR3 length: 15 amino acids. V lost 6 bases and J 1 base, leaving 13 bases between the germline ends. CDR3 amino acids: CASSLVFGSNQPQHF. In nucleotides, the CDR3 is TGTGCCAGCAGTCTAGTTTTTGGAAGCAATCAGCCCCAGCATTTT. Based on the CDR3 plus reference TRBV7-2 and TRBJ1-5, the full variable domain is GAGVSQSPSNKVTEKGKDVELRCDPISGHTALYWYRQSLGQGLEFLIYFQGNSAPDKSGLPSDRFSAERTGGSVSTLTIQRTQQEDSAVYLCASSLVFGSNQPQHFGDGTRLSIL.

The rearrangement joins TRBV12-3 or TRBV12-4 to TRBJ2-7; D perhaps matches TRBD1 (5 bases). Trimming left V 6 bases short and J 3 bases short, with 12 bases between. This CDR3 is built from 13 residues. In nucleotides, the CDR3 is TGTGCCAGCAGCACAGGTTCCTACTACGAGCAGTACTTC. It codes for CASSTGSYYEQYF.

This clone was found a few times. The chain is built from TRBV6-5 and TRBJ1-2, with a tentative D call TRBD1 (5 bases). CDR3 length: 15 amino acids. CDR1 is MNHEY, CDR2 SVGAGI, per germline. V was cut by 6 bases and J by 1 base, with 15 bases left in between. CDR3 nucleotides: TGTGCCAGCAGAGACAGCCTCCTAAATAACTATGGCTACACCTTC. This sequence encodes CASRDSLLNNYGYTF.